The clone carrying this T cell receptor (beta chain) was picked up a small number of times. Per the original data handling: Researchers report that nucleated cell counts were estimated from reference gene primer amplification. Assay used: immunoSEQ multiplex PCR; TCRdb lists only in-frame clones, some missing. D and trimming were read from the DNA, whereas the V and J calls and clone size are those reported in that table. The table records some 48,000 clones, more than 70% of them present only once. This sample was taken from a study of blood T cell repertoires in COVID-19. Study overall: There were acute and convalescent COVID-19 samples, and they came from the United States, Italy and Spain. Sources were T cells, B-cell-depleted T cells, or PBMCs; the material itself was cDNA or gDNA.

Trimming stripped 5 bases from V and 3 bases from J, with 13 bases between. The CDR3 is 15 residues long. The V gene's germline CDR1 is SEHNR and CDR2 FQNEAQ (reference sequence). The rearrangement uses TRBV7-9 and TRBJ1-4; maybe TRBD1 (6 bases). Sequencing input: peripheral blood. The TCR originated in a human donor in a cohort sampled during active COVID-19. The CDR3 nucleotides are TGTGCCAGCAGCCCCCCAAAGGGGGCTAATGAAAAACTGTTTTTT. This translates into CASSPPKGANEKLFF.